This T cell receptor (beta chain) was observed in a study of siplizumab effects on memory and regulatory T cells. Notes on the study in general: Alloreactive sequences traceable to unstimulated CD4+ memory cells were significantly reduced by siplizumab. Siplizumab conditions gave an average of approximately 70% Treg-derived mappable alloreactive CD4+ clones, versus about 30% for controls. Just a small share of alloreactive clones was traced back to unstimulated subsets.

Clones were sequenced by immunoSEQ multiplex PCR, and TCRdb holds only the in-frame ones, with some missing. The sample has 85,000 to 130,000 clones, about 91% seen once. As regards this clone: Its target is not known.

CDR1 and CDR2 (germline): MDHEN, SYDVKM. This CDR3 is built from 15 residues. V gave up 3 bases and J gave up 5 bases; unmatched junction bases: 9. The rearrangement joins TRBV28 to TRBJ2-5; 7 bases are a match to TRBD2. This sequence was found in a human donor in good health. Some clones in this sample may be carry-over from other donors' samples. The sequencing input was CD4+ T cells sorted from blood. CDR3 loop: CASSFWTRGAETQYF. CDR3 nucleotides: TGTGCCAGCAGTTTCTGGACTAGAGGTGCGGAGACCCAGTACTTC.